This T cell receptor (beta chain) was obtained from a study of shared clonotypes between healthy human individuals. The method was immunoSEQ multiplex PCR; TCRdb's version includes in-frame clones alone and lacks a portion of them. This sample carries roughly 590,000 clones, nearly 97% of them seen once, and the ten largest clones take 0.1% to 0.11%. Positively selected for CCR7, the CD45RO-negative cells used as naive CD8 cells excluded terminally differentiated effector memory CD45RA+ cells. The CDR3 spans 14 residues. Per the germline V gene, CDR1 is SGHNT and CDR2 is YYREEE (reference sequence). Trimming shortened V by 3 bases and J by 0 bases, and 4 bases separated the two germline ends.

The rearrangement uses TRBV5-4 and TRBJ2-6; no firm D call. Sequencing used naive CD8+ T cells sorted from blood. This sequence was found in a woman aged 25 to 39 in good health. The CDR3 DNA reads as TGTGCCAGCAGCTCGAACTCTGGGGCCAACGTCCTGACTTTC. Amino acid sequence: CASSSNSGANVLTF.